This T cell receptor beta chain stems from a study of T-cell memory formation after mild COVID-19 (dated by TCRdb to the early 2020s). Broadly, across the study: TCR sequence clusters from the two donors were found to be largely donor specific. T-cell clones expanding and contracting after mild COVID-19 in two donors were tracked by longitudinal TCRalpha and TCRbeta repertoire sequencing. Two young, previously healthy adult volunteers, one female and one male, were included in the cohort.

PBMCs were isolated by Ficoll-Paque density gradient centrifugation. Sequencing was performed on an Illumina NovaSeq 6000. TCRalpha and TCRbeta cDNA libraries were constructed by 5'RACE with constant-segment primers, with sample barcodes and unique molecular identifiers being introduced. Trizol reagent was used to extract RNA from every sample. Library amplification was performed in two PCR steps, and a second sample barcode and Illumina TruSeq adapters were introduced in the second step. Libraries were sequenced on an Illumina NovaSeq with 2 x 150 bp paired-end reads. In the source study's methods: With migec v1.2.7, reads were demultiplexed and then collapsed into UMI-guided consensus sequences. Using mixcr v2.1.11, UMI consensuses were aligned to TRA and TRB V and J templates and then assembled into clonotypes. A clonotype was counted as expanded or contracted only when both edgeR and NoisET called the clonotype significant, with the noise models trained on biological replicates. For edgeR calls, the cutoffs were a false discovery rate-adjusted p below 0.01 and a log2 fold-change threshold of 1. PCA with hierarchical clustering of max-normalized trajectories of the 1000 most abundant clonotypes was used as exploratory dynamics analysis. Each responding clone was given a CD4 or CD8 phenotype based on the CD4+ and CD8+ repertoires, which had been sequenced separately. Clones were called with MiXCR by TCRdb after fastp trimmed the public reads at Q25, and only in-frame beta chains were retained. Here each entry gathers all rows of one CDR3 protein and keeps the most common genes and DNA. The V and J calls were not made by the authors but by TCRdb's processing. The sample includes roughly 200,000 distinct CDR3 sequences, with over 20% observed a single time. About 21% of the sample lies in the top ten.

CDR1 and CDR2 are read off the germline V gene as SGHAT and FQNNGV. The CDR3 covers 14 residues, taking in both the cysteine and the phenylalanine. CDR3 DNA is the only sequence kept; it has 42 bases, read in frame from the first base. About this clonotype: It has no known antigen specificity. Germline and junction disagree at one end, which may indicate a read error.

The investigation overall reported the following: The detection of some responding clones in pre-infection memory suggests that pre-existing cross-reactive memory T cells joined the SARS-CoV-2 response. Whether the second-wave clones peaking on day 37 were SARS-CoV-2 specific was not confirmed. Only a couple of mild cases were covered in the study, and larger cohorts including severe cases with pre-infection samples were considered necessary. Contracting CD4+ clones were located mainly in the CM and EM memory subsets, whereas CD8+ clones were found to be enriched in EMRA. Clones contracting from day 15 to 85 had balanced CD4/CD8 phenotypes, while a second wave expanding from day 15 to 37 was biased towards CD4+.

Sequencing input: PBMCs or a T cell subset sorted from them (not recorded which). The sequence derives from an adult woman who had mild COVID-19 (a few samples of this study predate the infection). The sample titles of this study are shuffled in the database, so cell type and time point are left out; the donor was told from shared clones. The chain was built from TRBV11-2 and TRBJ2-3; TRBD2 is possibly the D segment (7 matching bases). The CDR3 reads CASSPRGFGEGRDF. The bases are TGTGCCAGCAGCCCGAGGGGGTTTGGGGAGGGCCGGGATTTT.